This T cell receptor (beta chain) was profiled in a study of early T cells in non-severe SARS-CoV-2 infection. Study-level findings and limits: Matching results from VDJdb favored anti-spike CD8 responses, leaving private and CD4 specificities undetected.

TCRdb re-analysed the 5' RACE reads in MiXCR, keeping a single row per CDR3 protein. The repertoire has 70,000 to 75,000 distinct CDR3 sequences, 10% to 15% of them found once; the top ten carry about 3.9%. Between the trimmed V and J ends, which lost 2 bases and 2 bases, there was a span of 7 bases. The CDR3 is made up of 13 amino acids. The sample holds many counts of this clonotype. Its antigen is unidentified. The chain recombines TRBV12-3 or TRBV12-4 with TRBJ2-7; no firm D call. The specimen was whole blood. The TCR comes from an adult who was a healthcare worker with PCR-confirmed SARS-CoV-2 infection or an uninfected control (not recorded which). CDR3 nucleotide sequence: TGTGCCAGCAGTTTAACCGGTCCCTACGAGCAGTACTTC. Its protein is CASSLTGPYEQYF.